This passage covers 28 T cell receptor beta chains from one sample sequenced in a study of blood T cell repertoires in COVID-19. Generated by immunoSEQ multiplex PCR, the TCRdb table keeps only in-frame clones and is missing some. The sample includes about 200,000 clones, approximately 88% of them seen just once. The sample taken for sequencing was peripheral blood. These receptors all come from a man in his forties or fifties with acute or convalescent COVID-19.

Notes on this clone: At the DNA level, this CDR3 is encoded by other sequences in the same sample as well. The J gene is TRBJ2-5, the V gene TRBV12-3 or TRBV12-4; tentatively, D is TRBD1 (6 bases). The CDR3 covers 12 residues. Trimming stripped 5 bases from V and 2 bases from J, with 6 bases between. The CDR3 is CASSQGQETQYF. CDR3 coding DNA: TGTGCCAGCAGTCAGGGGCAAGAGACCCAGTACTTC.

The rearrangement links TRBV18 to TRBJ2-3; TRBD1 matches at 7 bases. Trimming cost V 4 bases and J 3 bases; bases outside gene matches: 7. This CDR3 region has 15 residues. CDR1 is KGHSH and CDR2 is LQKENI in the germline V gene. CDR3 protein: CASSQGAGATDTQYF. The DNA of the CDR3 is TGTGCCAGCTCACAGGGGGCCGGTGCAACAGATACGCAGTATTTT.

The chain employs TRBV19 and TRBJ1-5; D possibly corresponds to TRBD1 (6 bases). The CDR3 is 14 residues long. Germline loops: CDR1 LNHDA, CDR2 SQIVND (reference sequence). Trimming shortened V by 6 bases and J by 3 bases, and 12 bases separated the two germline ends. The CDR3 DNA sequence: TGTGCCAGTAGCCTGGACAGATACAATCAGCCCCAGCATTTT. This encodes CASSLDRYNQPQHF.

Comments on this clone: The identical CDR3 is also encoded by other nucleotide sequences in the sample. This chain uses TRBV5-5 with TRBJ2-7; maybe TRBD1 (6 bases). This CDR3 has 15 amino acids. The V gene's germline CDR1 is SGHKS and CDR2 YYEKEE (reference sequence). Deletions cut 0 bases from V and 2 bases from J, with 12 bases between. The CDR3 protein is CASSLGGGDPYEQYF. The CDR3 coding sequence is TGTGCCAGCAGCTTGGGAGGGGGTGATCCCTACGAGCAGTACTTC.

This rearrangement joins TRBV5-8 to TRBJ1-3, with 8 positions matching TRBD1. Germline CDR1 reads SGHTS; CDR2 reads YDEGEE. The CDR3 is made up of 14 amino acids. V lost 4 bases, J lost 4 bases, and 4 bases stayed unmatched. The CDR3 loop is CASSDGQGGNTIYF. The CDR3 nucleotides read TGTGCCAGCAGCGATGGACAGGGCGGAAACACCATATATTTT.

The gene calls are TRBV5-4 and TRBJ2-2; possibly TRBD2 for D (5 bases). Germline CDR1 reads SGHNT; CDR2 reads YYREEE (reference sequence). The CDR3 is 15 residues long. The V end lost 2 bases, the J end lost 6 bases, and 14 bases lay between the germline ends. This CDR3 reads CASSLGLFNSGELFF. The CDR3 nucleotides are TGTGCCAGCAGCTTAGGACTTTTTAACTCCGGGGAGCTGTTTTTT.

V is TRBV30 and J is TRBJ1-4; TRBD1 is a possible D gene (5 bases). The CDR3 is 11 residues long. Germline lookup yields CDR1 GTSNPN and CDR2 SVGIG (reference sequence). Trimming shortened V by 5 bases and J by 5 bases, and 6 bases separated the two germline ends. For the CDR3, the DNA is TGTGCCTGGGACAGAAATGAAAAACTGTTTTTT. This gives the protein CAWDRNEKLFF.

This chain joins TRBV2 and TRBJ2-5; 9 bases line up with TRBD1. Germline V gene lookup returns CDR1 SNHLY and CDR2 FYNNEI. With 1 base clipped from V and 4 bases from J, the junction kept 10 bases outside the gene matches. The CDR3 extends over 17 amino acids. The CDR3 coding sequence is TGTGCCAGCAGTGAAGTGGGGACAGGGTTGGTTGGAGAGACCCAGTACTTC. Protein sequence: CASSEVGTGLVGETQYF.

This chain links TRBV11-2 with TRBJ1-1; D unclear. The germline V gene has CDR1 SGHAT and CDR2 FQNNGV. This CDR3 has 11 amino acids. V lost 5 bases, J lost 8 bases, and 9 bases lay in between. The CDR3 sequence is CASSQMKEAFF. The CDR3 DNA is TGTGCCAGCAGCCAGATGAAAGAAGCTTTCTTT.

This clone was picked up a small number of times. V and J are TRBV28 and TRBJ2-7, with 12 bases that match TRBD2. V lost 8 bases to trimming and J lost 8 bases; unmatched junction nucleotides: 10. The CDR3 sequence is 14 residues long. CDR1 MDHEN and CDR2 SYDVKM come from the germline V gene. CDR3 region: CASLPGLAGGKQYF. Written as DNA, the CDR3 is TGTGCCAGCCTGCCGGGACTAGCGGGTGGGAAGCAGTACTTC.

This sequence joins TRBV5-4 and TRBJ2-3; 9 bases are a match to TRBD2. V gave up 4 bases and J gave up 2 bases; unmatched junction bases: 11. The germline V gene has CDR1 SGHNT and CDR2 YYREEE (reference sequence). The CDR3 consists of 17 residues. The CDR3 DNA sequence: TGTGCCAGCAGCCCTCGGCCTAGCGGGACTAACACAGATACGCAGTATTTT. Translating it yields CASSPRPSGTNTDTQYF.

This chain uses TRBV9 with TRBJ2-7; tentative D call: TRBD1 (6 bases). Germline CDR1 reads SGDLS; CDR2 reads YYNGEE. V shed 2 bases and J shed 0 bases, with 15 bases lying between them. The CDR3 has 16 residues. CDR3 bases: TGTGCCAGCAGCGTCCGCCCAGGGGCCCCCTCCTACGAGCAGTACTTC. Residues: CASSVRPGAPSYEQYF.

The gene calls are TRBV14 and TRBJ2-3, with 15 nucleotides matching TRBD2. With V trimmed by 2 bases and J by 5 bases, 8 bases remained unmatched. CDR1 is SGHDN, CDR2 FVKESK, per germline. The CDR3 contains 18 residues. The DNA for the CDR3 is TGTGCCAGCAGCCAAAGGACTAGCGGGAGGGCCTTCAGAGATACGCAGTATTTT. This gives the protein CASSQRTSGRAFRDTQYF.

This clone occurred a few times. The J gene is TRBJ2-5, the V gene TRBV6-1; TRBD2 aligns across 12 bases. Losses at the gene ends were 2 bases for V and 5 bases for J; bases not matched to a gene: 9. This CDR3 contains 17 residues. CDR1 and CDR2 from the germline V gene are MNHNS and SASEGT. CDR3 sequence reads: CASSENGLAGSGETQYF. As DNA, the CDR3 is TGTGCCAGCAGTGAAAACGGACTAGCGGGAAGTGGGGAGACCCAGTACTTC.

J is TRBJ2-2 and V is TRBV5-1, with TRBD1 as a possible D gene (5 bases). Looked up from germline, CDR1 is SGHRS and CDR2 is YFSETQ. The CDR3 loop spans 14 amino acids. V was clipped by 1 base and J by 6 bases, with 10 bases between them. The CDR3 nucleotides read TGCGCCAGCAGCTTGTTGCAGGGCCCCGGGGAGCTGTTTTTT. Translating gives CASSLLQGPGELFF.

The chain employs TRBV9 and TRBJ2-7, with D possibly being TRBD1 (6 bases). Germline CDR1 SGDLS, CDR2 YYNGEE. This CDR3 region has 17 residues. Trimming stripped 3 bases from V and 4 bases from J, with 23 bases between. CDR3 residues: CASSGDGTYHPIYEQYF. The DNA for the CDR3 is TGTGCCAGCAGCGGGGACGGGACATACCATCCAATTTACGAGCAGTACTTC. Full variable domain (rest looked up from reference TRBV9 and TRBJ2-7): DSGVTQTPKHLITATGQRVTLRCSPRSGDLSVYWYQQSLDQGLQFLIQYYNGEERAKGNILERFSAQQFPDLHSELNLSSLELGDSALYFCASSGDGTYHPIYEQYFGPGTRLTVT.

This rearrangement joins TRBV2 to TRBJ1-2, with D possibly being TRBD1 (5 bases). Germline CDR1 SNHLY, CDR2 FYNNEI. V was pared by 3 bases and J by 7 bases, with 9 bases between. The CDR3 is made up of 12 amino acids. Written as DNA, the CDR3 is TGTGCCAGCAGTGATGGGGCTCCTGGCTACACCTTC. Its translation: CASSDGAPGYTF.

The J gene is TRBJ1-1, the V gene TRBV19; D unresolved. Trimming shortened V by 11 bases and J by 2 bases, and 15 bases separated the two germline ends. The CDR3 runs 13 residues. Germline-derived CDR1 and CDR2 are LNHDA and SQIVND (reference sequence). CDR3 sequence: CASRVRTNTEAFF. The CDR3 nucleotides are TGTGCCTCTCGTGTGAGGACTAACACTGAAGCTTTCTTT.

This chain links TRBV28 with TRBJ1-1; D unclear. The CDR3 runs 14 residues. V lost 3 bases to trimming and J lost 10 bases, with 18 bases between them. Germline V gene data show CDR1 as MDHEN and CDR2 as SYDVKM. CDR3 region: CASSLASVPQRAFF. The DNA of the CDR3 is TGTGCCAGCAGTTTGGCATCCGTGCCTCAACGAGCTTTCTTT. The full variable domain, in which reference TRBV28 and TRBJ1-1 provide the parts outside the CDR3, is DVKVTQSSRYLVKRTGEKVFLECVQDMDHENMFWYRQDPGLGLRLIYFSYDVKMKEKGDIPEGYSVSREKKERFSLILESASTNQTSMYLCASSLASVPQRAFFGQGTRLTVV.

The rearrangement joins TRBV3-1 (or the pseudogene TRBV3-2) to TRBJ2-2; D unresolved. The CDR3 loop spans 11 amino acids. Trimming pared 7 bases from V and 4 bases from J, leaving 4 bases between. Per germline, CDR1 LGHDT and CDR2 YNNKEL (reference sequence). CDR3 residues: CASMSTGELFF. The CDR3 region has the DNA TGTGCCAGCATGAGCACCGGGGAGCTGTTTTTT.

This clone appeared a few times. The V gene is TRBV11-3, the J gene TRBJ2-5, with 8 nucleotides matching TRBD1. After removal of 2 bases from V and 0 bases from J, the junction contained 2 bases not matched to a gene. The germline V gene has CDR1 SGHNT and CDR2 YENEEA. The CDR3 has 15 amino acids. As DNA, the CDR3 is TGTGCCAGCAGCTTACGACAGGGGAACCAAGAGACCCAGTACTTC. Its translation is CASSLRQGNQETQYF.

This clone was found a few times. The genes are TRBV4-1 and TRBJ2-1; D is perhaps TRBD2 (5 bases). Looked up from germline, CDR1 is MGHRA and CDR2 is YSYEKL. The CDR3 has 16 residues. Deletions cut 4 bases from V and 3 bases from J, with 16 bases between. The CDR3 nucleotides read TGCGCCAGCAGCCCTCCTCCCGGGATACTCTACAATGAGCAGTTCTTC. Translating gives CASSPPPGILYNEQFF.

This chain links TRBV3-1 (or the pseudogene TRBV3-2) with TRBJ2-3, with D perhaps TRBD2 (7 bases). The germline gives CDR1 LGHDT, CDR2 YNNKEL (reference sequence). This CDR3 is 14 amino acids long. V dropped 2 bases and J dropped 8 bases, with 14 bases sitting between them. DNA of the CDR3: TGTGCCAGCAGCCAACCCGCGGGGGCAGGTACGCAGTATTTT. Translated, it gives CASSQPAGAGTQYF.

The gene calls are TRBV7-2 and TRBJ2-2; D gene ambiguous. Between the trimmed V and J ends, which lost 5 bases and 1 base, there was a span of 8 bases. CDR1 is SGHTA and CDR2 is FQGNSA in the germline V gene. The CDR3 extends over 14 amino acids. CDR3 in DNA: TGTGCCAGCAGCGGGCGTAAGAACACCGGGGAGCTGTTTTTT. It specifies CASSGRKNTGELFF.

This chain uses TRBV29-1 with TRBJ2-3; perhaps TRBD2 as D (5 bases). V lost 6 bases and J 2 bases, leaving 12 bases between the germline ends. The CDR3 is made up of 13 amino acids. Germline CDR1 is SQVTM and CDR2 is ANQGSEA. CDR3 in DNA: TGCAGCGTCGTCGGGGATTACACAGATACGCAGTATTTT. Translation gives CSVVGDYTDTQYF.

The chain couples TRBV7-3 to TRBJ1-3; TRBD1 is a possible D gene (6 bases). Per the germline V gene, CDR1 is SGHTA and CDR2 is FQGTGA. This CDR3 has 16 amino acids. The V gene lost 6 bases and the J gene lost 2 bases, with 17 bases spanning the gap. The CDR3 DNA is TGTGCCAGCAGTCGCCTAGGGGGGGTAGCTGGAAACACCATATATTTT. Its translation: CASSRLGGVAGNTIYF.

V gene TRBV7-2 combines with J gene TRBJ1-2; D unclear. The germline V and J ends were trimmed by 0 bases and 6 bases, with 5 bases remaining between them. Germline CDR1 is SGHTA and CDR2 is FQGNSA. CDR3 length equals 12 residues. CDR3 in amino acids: CASSLAPHGYTF. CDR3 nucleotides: TGTGCCAGCAGCTTAGCTCCTCATGGCTACACCTTC.

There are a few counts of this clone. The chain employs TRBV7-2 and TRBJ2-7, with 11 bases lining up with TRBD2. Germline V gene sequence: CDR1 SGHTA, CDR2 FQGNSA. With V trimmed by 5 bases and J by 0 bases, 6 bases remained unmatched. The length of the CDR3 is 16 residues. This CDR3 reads CASSQRLAGSSYEQYF. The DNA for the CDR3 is TGTGCCAGCAGCCAACGACTAGCGGGGAGCTCCTACGAGCAGTACTTC.